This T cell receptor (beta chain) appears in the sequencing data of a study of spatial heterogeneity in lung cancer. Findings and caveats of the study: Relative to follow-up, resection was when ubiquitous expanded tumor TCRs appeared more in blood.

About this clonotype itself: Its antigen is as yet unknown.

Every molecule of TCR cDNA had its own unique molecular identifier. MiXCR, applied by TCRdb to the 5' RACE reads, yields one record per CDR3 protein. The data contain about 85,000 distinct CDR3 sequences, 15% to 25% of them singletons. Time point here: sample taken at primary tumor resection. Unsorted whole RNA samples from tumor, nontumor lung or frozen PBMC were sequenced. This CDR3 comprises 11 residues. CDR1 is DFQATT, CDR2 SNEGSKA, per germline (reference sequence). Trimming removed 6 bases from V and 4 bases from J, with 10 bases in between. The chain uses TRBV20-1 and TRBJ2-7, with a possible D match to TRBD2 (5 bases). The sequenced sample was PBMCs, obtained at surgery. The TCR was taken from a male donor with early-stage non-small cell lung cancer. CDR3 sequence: CSAGLLYEQYF. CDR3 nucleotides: TGCAGTGCCGGACTTCTATACGAGCAGTACTTC.